Listed here is a single T cell receptor beta chain. This sample is part of a study of T-cell memory formation after mild COVID-19. TCRdb used MiXCR to reprocess the 5' RACE reads, holding one entry per CDR3 protein. The table shows about 190,000 distinct CDR3 sequences, with approximately 20% occurring only once. CDR1 is KGHSH, CDR2 LQKENI, per germline. CDR3 length equals 13 residues. Trimming removed 6 bases from V and 1 base from J, with 10 bases in between. The chain couples TRBV18 to TRBJ2-7; no reliable D call. Sequencing was done on a sample of PBMCs or a T cell subset sorted from them (not recorded which). The clonotype comes from an adult woman who had mild COVID-19 (a few samples of this study predate the infection). Cell type and time point are not known. The CDR3 DNA sequence: TGTGCCAGCTCCACCGAATCTTCCTACGAGCAGTACTTC. Its protein product is CASSTESSYEQYF.